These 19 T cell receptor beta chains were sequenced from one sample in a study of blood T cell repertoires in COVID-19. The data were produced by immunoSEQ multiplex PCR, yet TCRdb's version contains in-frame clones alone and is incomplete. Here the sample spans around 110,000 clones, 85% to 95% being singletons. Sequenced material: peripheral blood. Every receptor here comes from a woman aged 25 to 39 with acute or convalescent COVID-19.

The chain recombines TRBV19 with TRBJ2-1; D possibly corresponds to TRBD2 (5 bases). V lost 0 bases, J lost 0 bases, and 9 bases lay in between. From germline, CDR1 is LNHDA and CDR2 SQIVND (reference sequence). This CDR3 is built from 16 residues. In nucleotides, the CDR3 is TGTGCCAGTAGTATAGAACTAGGAAGCTCCTACAATGAGCAGTTCTTC. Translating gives CASSIELGSSYNEQFF.

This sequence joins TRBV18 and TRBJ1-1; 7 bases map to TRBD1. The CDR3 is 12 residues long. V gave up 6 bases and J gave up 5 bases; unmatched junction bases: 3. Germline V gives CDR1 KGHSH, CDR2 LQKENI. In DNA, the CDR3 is TGTGCCAGCTCGGAACAGGGGACTGAAGCTTTCTTT. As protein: CASSEQGTEAFF.

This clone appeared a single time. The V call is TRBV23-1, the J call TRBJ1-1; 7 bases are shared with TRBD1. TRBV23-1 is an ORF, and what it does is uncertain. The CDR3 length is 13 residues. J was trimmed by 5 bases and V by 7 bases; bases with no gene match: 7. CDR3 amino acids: CASIATGRTEAFF. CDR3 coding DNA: TGCGCCAGCATCGCGACAGGGAGGACTGAAGCTTTCTTT.

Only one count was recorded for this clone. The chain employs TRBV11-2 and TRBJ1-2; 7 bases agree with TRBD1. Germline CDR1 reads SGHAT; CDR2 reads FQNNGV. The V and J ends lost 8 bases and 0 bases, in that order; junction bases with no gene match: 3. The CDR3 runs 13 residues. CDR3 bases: TGTGCCAGCTCGACAGGGTCTAACTATGGCTACACCTTC. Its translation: CASSTGSNYGYTF. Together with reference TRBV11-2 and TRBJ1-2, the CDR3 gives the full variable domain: EAGVAQSPRYKIIEKRQSVAFWCNPISGHATLYWYQQILGQGPKLLIQFQNNGVVDDSQLPKDRFSAERLKGVDSTLKIQPAKLEDSAVYLCASSTGSNYGYTFGSGTRLTVV.

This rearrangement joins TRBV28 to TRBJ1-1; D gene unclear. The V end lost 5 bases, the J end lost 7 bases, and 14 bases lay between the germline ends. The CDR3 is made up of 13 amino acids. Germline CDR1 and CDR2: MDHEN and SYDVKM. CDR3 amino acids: CASSPLFKSEAFF. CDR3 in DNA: TGTGCCAGCAGTCCCCTTTTCAAGAGTGAAGCTTTCTTT.

In DNA form, the CDR3 reads TGTGCCAGCAGTTCCCTAAGCAATCAGCCCCAGCATTTT. It yields the protein CASSSLSNQPQHF. The V call is TRBV6-6, the J call TRBJ1-5; no clear D. V was cut by 4 bases and J by 1 base, with 5 bases left in between. The CDR3 has 13 residues. CDR1 is MNHNY and CDR2 is SVGAGI in the germline V gene (reference sequence).

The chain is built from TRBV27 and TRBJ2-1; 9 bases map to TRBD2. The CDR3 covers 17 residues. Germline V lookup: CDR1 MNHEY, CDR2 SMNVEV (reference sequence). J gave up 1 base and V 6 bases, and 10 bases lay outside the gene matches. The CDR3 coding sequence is TGTGCCAGCAGGACAAGACGCGGGGGGGCGTCCTACAATGAGCAGTTCTTC. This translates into CASRTRRGGASYNEQFF.

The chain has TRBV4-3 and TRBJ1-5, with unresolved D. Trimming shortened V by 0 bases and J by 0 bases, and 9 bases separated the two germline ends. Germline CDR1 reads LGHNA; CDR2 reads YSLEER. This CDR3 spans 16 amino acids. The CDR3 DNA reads TGCGCCAGCAGCCAAGAGTCCGGGAATAGCAATCAGCCCCAGCATTTT. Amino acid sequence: CASSQESGNSNQPQHF.

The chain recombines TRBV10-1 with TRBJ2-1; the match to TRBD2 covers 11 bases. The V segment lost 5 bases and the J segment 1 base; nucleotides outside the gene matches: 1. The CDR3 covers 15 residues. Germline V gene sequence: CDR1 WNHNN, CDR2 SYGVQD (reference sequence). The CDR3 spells CASSRLAGSYNEQFF. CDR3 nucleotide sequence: TGCGCCAGCAGTAGACTAGCGGGGTCCTACAATGAGCAGTTCTTC.

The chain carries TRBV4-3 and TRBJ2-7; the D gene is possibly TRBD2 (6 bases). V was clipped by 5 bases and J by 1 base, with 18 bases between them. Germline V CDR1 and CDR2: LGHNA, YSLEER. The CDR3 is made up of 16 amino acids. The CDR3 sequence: CASSTLSGVPSYEQYF. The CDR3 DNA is TGCGCCAGCAGCACCCTTAGCGGAGTTCCTTCCTACGAGCAGTACTTC.

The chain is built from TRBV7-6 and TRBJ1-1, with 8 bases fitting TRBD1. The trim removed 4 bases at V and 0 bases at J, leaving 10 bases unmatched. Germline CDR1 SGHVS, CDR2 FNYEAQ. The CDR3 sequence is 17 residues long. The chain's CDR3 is CASSSITLDRVNTEAFF. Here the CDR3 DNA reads TGTGCCAGCAGCTCGATCACTCTGGACAGGGTGAACACTGAAGCTTTCTTT.

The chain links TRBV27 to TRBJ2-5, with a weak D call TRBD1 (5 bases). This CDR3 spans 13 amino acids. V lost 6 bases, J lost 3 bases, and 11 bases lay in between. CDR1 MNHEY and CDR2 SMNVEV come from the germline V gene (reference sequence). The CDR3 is CASSLDSEETQYF. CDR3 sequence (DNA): TGTGCCAGCAGCCTCGACAGCGAAGAGACCCAGTACTTC.

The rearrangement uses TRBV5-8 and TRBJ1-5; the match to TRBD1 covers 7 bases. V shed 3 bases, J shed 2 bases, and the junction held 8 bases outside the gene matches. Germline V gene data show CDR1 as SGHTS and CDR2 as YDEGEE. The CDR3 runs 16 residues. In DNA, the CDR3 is TGTGCCAGCAGCTACCCGACAGGGATTGGCAATCAGCCCCAGCATTTT. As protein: CASSYPTGIGNQPQHF.

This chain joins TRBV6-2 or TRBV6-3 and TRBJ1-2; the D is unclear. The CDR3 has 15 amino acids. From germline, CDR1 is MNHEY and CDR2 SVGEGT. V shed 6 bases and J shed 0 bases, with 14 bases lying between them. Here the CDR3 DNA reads TGTGCCAGCAGCCCCATGATTACACCTAACTATGGCTACACCTTC. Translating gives CASSPMITPNYGYTF.

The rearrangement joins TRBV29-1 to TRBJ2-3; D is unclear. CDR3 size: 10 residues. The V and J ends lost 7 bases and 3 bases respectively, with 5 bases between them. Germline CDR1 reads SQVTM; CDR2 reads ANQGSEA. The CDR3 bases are TGCAGCGGCGAAACAGATACGCAGTATTTT. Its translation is CSGETDTQYF.

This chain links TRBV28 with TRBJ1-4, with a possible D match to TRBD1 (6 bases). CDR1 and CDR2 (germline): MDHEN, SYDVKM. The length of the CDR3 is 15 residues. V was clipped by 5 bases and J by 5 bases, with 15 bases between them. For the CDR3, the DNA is TGTGCCAGCAGTATAACTCAGGGGACAAATGAAAAACTGTTTTTT. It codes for CASSITQGTNEKLFF.

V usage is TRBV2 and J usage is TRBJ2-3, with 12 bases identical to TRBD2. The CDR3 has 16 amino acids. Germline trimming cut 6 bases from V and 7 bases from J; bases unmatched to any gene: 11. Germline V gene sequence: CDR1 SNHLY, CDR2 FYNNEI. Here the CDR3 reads CASRPELAGGRNTQYF. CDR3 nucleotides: TGTGCCAGCAGACCGGAACTAGCGGGAGGACGCAATACGCAGTATTTT.

The CDR3: CASSPGVYNEQFF. For the CDR3, the DNA is TGTGCCAGCAGCCCGGGAGTTTACAATGAGCAGTTCTTC. The chain links TRBV7-8 to TRBJ2-1; tentative D call: TRBD2 (6 bases). Germline lookup yields CDR1 SGHVS and CDR2 FQNEAQ. This CDR3 has 13 residues. Trimming left V 5 bases short and J 4 bases short, with 9 bases between.

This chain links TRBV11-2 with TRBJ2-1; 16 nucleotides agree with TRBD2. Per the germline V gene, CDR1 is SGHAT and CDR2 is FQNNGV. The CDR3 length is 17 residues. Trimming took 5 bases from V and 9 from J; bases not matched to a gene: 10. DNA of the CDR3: TGTGCCAGCAGCCCGCGGGGACTAGCGGGGGGGCCCAGTGAGCAGTTCTTC. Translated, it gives CASSPRGLAGGPSEQFF.